The T cell receptor beta chain described here comes from a study of blood T cell repertoires in COVID-19. As for the study in general: Sites across the United States, Italy and Spain contributed samples from acute and convalescent COVID-19. The cDNA or gDNA used as material had been derived from T cells, B-cell-depleted T cells, or PBMCs.

As originally analysed: Reference gene primer amplification gave estimated nucleated cell counts. The table came from immunoSEQ multiplex PCR; TCRdb's copy has only in-frame clones and leaves some out. V, J and clone size derive from that table, while D and trimming were established from the DNA sequence. Of over 150,000 clones in the sample, under 85% were seen once. The V segment lost 6 bases and the J segment 4 bases; nucleotides outside the gene matches: 6. The CDR3 is 16 residues long. Germline V CDR1 and CDR2: KGHSH, LQKENI. This clone has only a few counts. The receptor's source is a woman aged 80 or older with acute or convalescent COVID-19. Material for sequencing was peripheral blood. This chain joins TRBV18 and TRBJ2-2; 12 bases align to TRBD2. The CDR3 reads CASSRTSGAGTGELFF. In DNA form, the CDR3 reads TGTGCCAGCTCCCGGACTAGCGGGGCCGGCACCGGGGAGCTGTTTTTT.